The 20 T cell receptor beta chains in this list originate from one sample, sequenced in a study of blood T cell repertoires in COVID-19. Clones were read by immunoSEQ multiplex PCR, and TCRdb kept only the in-frame ones, dropping some. The repertoire holds about 380,000 clones, with more than 70% as singletons. What was sequenced was PBMCs or T cells enriched from blood (not recorded which). Receptors were obtained from a man aged 30-40 years who had recovered from COVID-19.

The rearrangement uses TRBV6-5 and TRBJ1-5; D uncertain. CDR1 and CDR2 (germline): MNHEY, SVGAGI. V lost 0 bases and J lost 4, with 13 bases in between. This CDR3 is 16 amino acids long. CDR3: CASSYSSQGRNQPQHF. The CDR3, as DNA: TGTGCCAGCAGTTACTCGTCCCAAGGGAGAAATCAGCCCCAGCATTTT.

This clone came up a few times. This sequence joins TRBV4-2 and TRBJ1-1; D is uncertain. Germline-derived CDR1 and CDR2 are LGHNA and YNFKEQ. The CDR3 is 16 amino acids. With 0 bases removed from V and 1 base from J, the gap between germline ends came to 12 bases. CDR3 nucleotide sequence: TGTGCCAGCAGCCAAGATCAATATGGGAGGAACACTGAAGCTTTCTTT. This gives the protein CASSQDQYGRNTEAFF.

CDR3 nucleotide sequence: TGTGCCAGCAGTGAAAGGGCAGGGCCTGGAAACACCATATATTTT. Translation: CASSERAGPGNTIYF. The chain links TRBV25-1 to TRBJ1-3, with a tentative D call TRBD1 (5 bases). V was trimmed by 2 bases and J by 2 bases, leaving 10 bases between them. This CDR3 region has 15 residues. Germline CDR1 MGHDK, CDR2 SYGVNS.

This sequence joins TRBV30 and TRBJ2-1; the D gene could be TRBD1 or TRBD2 (5 bases each). V lost 5 bases and J lost 9, with 20 bases in between. This CDR3 has 14 amino acids. Per germline, CDR1 GTSNPN and CDR2 SVGIG (reference sequence). The CDR3: CAWEGQGPVGEQFF. DNA for the CDR3: TGTGCCTGGGAGGGCCAGGGCCCGGTCGGTGAGCAGTTCTTC.

V and J are TRBV27 and TRBJ1-5, with TRBD1 matching over 11 bases. Germline V gene data show CDR1 as MNHEY and CDR2 as SMNVEV (reference sequence). The CDR3 consists of 14 residues. J lost 5 bases, V lost 5 bases, and 2 bases had no gene match. DNA for the CDR3: TGTGCCAGCAGTCTGGGACAGGGGGATCAGCCCCAGCATTTT. It translates to CASSLGQGDQPQHF.

This chain links TRBV14 with TRBJ1-6, with a weak D call TRBD1 (6 bases). The V and J ends lost 3 bases and 7 bases respectively, with 22 bases between them. Germline assignment: CDR1 SGHDN and CDR2 FVKESK. This CDR3 has 18 amino acids. The chain's CDR3 is CASSHFMGRDNENSPLHF. The DNA for the CDR3 is TGTGCCAGCAGCCATTTCATGGGTAGGGACAACGAGAATTCACCCCTCCACTTT.

The J gene is TRBJ1-1, the V gene TRBV19; no clear D gene. V gave up 3 bases and J gave up 3 bases, with 8 bases separating them. Germline CDR1 is LNHDA and CDR2 is SQIVND (reference sequence). The CDR3 runs 13 residues. CDR3 nucleotides: TGTGCCAGTAGTATTTCCCGGGACACTGAAGCTTTCTTT. This translates into CASSISRDTEAFF. The variable domain in full, with the rest retrieved from reference TRBV19 and TRBJ1-1, is DGGITQSPKYLFRKEGQNVTLSCEQNLNHDAMYWYRQDPGQGLRLIYYSQIVNDFQKGDIAEGYSVSREKKESFPLTVTSAQKNPTAFYLCASSISRDTEAFFGQGTRLTVV.

J is TRBJ1-2 and V is TRBV3-1 (or the pseudogene TRBV3-2); TRBD1 aligns across 8 bases. CDR1 LGHDT and CDR2 YNNKEL come from the germline V gene (reference sequence). The CDR3 length is 15 residues. Trimming took 1 base from V and 7 from J; bases not matched to a gene: 8. Here the CDR3 DNA reads TGTGCCAGCAGCCAAGCCTCAGGGGGCGGCGGTGGCTACACCTTC. It encodes CASSQASGGGGGYTF.

This chain joins TRBV11-2 and TRBJ2-2, with 8 positions matching TRBD2. CDR1 is SGHAT and CDR2 is FQNNGV in the germline V gene. The CDR3 sequence is 18 residues long. V gave up 3 bases and J gave up 2 bases; unmatched junction bases: 11. The CDR3 DNA reads TGTGCCAGCAGCTTGTCGGCCCGTAGCGGGGCCAACACCGGGGAGCTGTTTTTT. Residues: CASSLSARSGANTGELFF.

This clone was recorded only once. The DNA of the CDR3 is TGTGCTAGTGGTTTGGTGATTGGAGGCCTTACCGGGGAGCTGTTTTTT. Its protein is CASGLVIGGLTGELFF. V usage is TRBV12-5 and J usage is TRBJ2-2, with a possible D match to TRBD2 (5 bases). V was shortened by 0 bases and J by 5 bases, with 13 bases between the two germline ends. Germline V gives CDR1 LGHNT, CDR2 FRNRAP. The CDR3 is 16 residues long.

This sequence joins TRBV7-9 and TRBJ1-5; no clear D. This CDR3 region has 14 residues. Between the trimmed V and J ends, which lost 5 bases and 8 bases, there was a span of 16 bases. The V gene's germline CDR1 is SEHNR and CDR2 FQNEAQ (reference sequence). CDR3 in DNA: TGTGCCAGCAGCCAGACACCAGTAGTGGAGCCCCAGCATTTT. Its protein product is CASSQTPVVEPQHF.

This sequence joins TRBV2 and TRBJ2-6; D unresolved. V lost 8 bases and J 0 bases, leaving 8 bases between the germline ends. The germline V gene encodes CDR1 SNHLY and CDR2 FYNNEI. This CDR3 has 14 amino acids. The CDR3 DNA is TGTGCCAGCTTAGATCTCTCTGGGGCCAACGTCCTGACTTTC. Translation gives CASLDLSGANVLTF.

The CDR3 sequence: CSAFGQEGQPQHF. For the CDR3, the DNA is TGCAGCGCCTTCGGACAGGAAGGTCAGCCCCAGCATTTT. The V gene is TRBV29-1, the J gene TRBJ1-5; 7 bases match TRBD1. CDR3 length: 13 residues. Germline V gene sequence: CDR1 SQVTM, CDR2 ANQGSEA. The V segment lost 7 bases and the J segment 6 bases; nucleotides outside the gene matches: 9.

This clone has just a few counts. The chain links TRBV5-5 to TRBJ2-5; D gene unclear. Trimming cost V 5 bases and J 4 bases, with 12 bases left between them. Germline V CDR1 and CDR2: SGHKS, YYEKEE (reference sequence). CDR3 length: 13 residues. DNA for the CDR3: TGTGCCAGCAGTCGACTTGGCCCAGAGACCCAGTACTTC. It yields the protein CASSRLGPETQYF.

The chain has TRBV6-5 and TRBJ1-5, with D perhaps TRBD1 (5 bases). Germline lookup yields CDR1 MNHEY and CDR2 SVGAGI. V was shortened by 6 bases and J by 9 bases, with 18 bases between the two germline ends. This CDR3 is built from 14 residues. The CDR3 sequence is CASRSTVPGRPQHF. Written as DNA, the CDR3 is TGTGCCAGCAGGTCGACAGTACCCGGTAGGCCCCAGCATTTT.

The genes are TRBV5-5 and TRBJ2-3; 8 bases fit TRBD2. J lost 3 bases, V lost 2 bases, and 8 bases had no gene match. This CDR3 has 16 residues. Germline V gene lookup returns CDR1 SGHKS and CDR2 YYEKEE (reference sequence). CDR3 sequence: CASSFISGGSTDTQYF. The CDR3 DNA sequence: TGTGCCAGCAGCTTTATCAGCGGGGGTTCTACAGATACGCAGTATTTT.

The genes are TRBV7-8 and TRBJ1-5; tentatively, D is TRBD1 (6 bases). CDR1 SGHVS and CDR2 FQNEAQ come from the germline V gene. V was trimmed by 1 base and J by 2 bases, leaving 12 bases between them. The CDR3 extends over 16 amino acids. DNA of the CDR3: TGTGCCAGCAGCTTAGGCAGGGGATGGGGCAATCAGCCCCAGCATTTT. Its translation: CASSLGRGWGNQPQHF.

The chain is built from TRBV7-2 and TRBJ2-1, with 9 bases that match TRBD2. The CDR3 contains 15 residues. Germline V gene data show CDR1 as SGHTA and CDR2 as FQGNSA. With 8 bases clipped from V and 6 bases from J, the junction kept 11 bases outside the gene matches. The CDR3 protein is CASLWRGGLRNEQFF. The CDR3 nucleotides are TGTGCCAGCCTGTGGCGGGGGGGCCTTCGCAATGAGCAGTTCTTC.

The gene calls are TRBV12-3 or TRBV12-4 and TRBJ1-1, with D unresolved. V was clipped by 3 bases and J by 6 bases, with 11 bases between them. This CDR3 has 13 residues. The chain's CDR3 is CASSFSVPSEAFF. In nucleotides, the CDR3 is TGTGCCAGCAGTTTCAGTGTGCCCTCTGAAGCTTTCTTT.

The V gene is TRBV7-2, the J gene TRBJ1-6; no definite D call. The V end lost 5 bases, the J end lost 5 bases, and 13 bases lay between the germline ends. This CDR3 comprises 15 residues. Per germline, CDR1 SGHTA and CDR2 FQGNSA. CDR3 region: CASSLQGLNNSPLHF. The DNA for the CDR3 is TGTGCCAGCAGCCTCCAAGGACTGAATAATTCACCCCTCCACTTT.